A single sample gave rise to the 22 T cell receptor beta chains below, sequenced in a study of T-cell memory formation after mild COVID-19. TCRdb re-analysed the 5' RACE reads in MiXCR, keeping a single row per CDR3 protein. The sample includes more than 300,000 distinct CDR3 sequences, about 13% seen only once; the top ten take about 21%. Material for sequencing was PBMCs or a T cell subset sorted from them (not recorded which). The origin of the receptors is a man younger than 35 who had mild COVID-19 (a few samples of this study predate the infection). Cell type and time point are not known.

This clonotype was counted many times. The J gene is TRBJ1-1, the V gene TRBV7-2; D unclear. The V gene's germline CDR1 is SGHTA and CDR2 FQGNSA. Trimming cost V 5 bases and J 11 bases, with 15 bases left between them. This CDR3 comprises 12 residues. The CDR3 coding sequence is TGTGCCAGCAGCCCAATGGGTCAGATGGCTTTCTTT. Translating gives CASSPMGQMAFF.

CDR3 region: CASSRAREDTQYF. In DNA form, the CDR3 reads TGTGCCAGCAGCCGCGCCCGTGAAGATACGCAGTATTTT. The rearrangement joins TRBV2 to TRBJ2-3, with no clear D. The CDR3 is 13 amino acids. CDR1 is SNHLY and CDR2 is FYNNEI in the germline V gene. The V and J ends lost 6 bases and 5 bases respectively, with 12 bases between them.

This CDR3 is CASTSGQTNTGELFF. CDR3 DNA sequence: TGTGCCAGCACCTCGGGACAGACGAACACCGGGGAGCTGTTTTTT. This chain joins TRBV7-3 and TRBJ2-2, with 7 positions matching TRBD1. This CDR3 is 15 amino acids long. Germline CDR1 reads SGHTA; CDR2 reads FQGTGA. Trimming removed 7 bases from V and 0 bases from J; junction bases left unmatched: 5. Full variable domain (rest looked up from reference TRBV7-3 and TRBJ2-2): GAGVSQTPSNKVTEKGKYVELRCDPISGHTALYWYRQSLGQGPEFLIYFQGTGAADDSGLPNDRFFAVRPEGSVSTLKIQRTERGDSAVYLCASTSGQTNTGELFFGEGSRLTVL.

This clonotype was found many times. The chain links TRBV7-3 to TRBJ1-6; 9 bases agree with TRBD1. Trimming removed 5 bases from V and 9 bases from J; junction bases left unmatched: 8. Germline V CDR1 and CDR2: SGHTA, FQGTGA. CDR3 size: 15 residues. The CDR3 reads CASSAGGQGRSPLHF. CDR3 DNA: TGTGCCAGCAGCGCTGGGGGACAGGGCCGTTCACCCCTCCACTTT.

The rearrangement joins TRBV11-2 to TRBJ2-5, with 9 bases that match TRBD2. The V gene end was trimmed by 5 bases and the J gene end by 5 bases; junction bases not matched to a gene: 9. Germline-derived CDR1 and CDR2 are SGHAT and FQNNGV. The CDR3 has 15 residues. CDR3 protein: CASSLSGGVGETQYF. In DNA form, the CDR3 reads TGTGCCAGCAGCCTTAGCGGGGGTGTGGGTGAGACCCAGTACTTC. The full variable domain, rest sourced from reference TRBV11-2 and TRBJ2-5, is EAGVAQSPRYKIIEKRQSVAFWCNPISGHATLYWYQQILGQGPKLLIQFQNNGVVDDSQLPKDRFSAERLKGVDSTLKIQPAKLEDSAVYLCASSLSGGVGETQYFGPGTRLLVL.

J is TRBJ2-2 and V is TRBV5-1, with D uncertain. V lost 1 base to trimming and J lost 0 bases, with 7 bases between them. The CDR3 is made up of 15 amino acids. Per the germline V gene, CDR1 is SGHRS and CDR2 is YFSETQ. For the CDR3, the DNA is TGCGCCAGCAGCTTGCTCCATACGAACACCGGGGAGCTGTTTTTT. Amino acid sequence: CASSLLHTNTGELFF.

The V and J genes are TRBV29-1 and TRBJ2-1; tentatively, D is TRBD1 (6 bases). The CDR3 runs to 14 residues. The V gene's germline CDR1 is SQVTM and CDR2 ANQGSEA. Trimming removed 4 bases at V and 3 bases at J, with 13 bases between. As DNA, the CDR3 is TGCAGCGTTGGTAGACAGGTCTTCTACAATGAGCAGTTCTTC. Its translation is CSVGRQVFYNEQFF.

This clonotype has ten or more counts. The CDR3 loop reads CSARERQGATYNSPLHF. The CDR3 nucleotides are TGCAGTGCTAGAGAGAGGCAGGGGGCCACCTATAATTCACCCCTCCACTTT. The rearrangement links TRBV20-1 to TRBJ1-6; 8 bases fit TRBD1. The CDR3 covers 17 residues. CDR1 and CDR2 from the germline V gene are DFQATT and SNEGSKA (reference sequence). V shed 0 bases, J shed 2 bases, and the junction held 6 bases outside the gene matches.

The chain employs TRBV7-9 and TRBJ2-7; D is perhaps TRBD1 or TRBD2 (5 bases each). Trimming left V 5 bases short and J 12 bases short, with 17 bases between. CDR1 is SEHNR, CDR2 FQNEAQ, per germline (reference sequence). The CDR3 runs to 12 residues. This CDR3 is CASSLTDGASYF. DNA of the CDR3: TGTGCCAGCAGCCTCACCGACGGGGCTTCGTACTTC.

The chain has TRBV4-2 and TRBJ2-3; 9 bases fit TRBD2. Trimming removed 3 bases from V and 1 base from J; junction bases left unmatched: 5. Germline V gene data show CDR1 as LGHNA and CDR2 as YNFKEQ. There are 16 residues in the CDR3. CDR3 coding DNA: TGTGCCAGCAGCCAGGCTAGCGGGGTCGGCACAGATACGCAGTATTTT. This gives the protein CASSQASGVGTDTQYF.

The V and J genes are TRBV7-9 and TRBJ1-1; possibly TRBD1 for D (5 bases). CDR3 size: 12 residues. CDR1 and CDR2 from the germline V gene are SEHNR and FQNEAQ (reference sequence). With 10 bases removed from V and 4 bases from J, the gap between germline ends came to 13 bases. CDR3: CAITVGGTEAFF. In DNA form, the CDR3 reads TGTGCCATTACCGTCGGGGGCACTGAAGCTTTCTTT.

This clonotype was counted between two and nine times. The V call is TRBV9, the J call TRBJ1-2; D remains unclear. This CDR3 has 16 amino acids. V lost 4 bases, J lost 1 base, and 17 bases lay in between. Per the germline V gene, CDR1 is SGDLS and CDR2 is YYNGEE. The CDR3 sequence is CASSPRDATLNYGYTF. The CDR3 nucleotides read TGTGCCAGCAGCCCACGCGACGCGACACTTAACTATGGCTACACCTTC.

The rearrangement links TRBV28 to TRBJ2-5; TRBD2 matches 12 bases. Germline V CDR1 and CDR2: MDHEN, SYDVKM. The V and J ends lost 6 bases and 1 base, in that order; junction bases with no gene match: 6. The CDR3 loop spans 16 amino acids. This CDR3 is CASSLAGGPFQETQYF. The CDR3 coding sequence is TGTGCCAGCAGCCTAGCGGGGGGGCCGTTCCAAGAGACCCAGTACTTC.

CDR3 nucleotides: TGTGCCACCAGCGGGCCGACCTGGACTTTAATAGGGGCCCGTAACAATGAGCAGTTCTTC. It translates to CATSGPTWTLIGARNNEQFF. The genes are TRBV15 and TRBJ2-1; either TRBD1 or TRBD2 may fit D (5 bases each). Germline V CDR1 and CDR2: LNHNV, YYDKDF (reference sequence). There are 20 residues in the CDR3. V shed 5 bases and J shed 5 bases, with 31 bases lying between them.

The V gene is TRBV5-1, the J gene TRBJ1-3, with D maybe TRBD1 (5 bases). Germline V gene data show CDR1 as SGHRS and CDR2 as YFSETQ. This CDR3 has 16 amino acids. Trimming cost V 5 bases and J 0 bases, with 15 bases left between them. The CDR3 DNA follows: TGCGCCAGCAGGTATTTGGGGACGGACTCTGGAAACACCATATATTTT. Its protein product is CASRYLGTDSGNTIYF.

As DNA, the CDR3 is TGTGCCAGCAGCTTAGTTGGGACAGGGGCCAAGGCGCTGTACACCTTC. Protein sequence: CASSLVGTGAKALYTF. The V gene is TRBV7-2, the J gene TRBJ1-2, with 10 bases matching TRBD1. V gave up 1 base and J gave up 11 bases; unmatched junction bases: 13. The CDR3 is made up of 16 amino acids. The germline gives CDR1 SGHTA, CDR2 FQGNSA.

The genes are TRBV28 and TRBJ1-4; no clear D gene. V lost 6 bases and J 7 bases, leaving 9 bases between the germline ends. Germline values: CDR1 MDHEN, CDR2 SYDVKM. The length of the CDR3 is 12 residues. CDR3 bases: TGTGCCAGCAGCCGCAGTGGTGAAAAACTGTTTTTT. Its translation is CASSRSGEKLFF. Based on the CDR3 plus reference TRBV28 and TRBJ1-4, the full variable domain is DVKVTQSSRYLVKRTGEKVFLECVQDMDHENMFWYRQDPGLGLRLIYFSYDVKMKEKGDIPEGYSVSREKKERFSLILESASTNQTSMYLCASSRSGEKLFFGSGTQLSVL.

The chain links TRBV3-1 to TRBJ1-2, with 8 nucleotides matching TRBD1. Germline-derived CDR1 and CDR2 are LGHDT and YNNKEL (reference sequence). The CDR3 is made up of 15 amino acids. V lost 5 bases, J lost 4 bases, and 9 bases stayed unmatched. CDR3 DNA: TGTGCCAGCAGCAATGCCCAGGGGGCGAGCTATGGCTACACCTTC. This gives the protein CASSNAQGASYGYTF.

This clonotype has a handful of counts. The CDR3 here is CASSLDASGAVSSYNEQFF. The CDR3 coding sequence is TGTGCCAGCAGTTTAGATGCTAGCGGGGCCGTAAGCTCCTACAATGAGCAGTTCTTC. The chain uses TRBV12-3 or TRBV12-4 and TRBJ2-1; 9 nucleotides match TRBD2. This CDR3 region has 19 residues. V shed 1 base, J shed 0 bases, and the junction held 10 bases outside the gene matches.

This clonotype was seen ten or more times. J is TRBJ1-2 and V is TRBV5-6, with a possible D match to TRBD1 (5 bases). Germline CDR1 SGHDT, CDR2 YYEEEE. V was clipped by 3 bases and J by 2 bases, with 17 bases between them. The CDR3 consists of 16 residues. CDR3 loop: CASSWGRGISNYGYTF. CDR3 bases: TGTGCCAGCAGCTGGGGACGGGGGATATCAAACTATGGCTACACCTTC.

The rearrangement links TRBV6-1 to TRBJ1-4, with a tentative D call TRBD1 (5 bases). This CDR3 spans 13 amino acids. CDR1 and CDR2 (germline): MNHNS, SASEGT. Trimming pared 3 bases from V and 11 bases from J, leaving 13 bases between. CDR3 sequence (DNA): TGTGCCAGCAGTGAGGATAGGGGTGGGAAACTGTTTTTT. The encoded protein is CASSEDRGGKLFF.

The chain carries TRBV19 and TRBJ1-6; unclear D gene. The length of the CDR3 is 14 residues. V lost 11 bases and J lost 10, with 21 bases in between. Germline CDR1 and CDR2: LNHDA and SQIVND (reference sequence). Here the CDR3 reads CAASMWGAESPLHF. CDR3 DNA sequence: TGTGCCGCGAGCATGTGGGGAGCCGAGTCACCCCTCCACTTT.